A selection of T cell receptor beta chains follows, all from one sample in a study of OX40 agonist ivuxolimab in advanced cancers. The table came from immunoSEQ multiplex PCR; TCRdb's copy has only in-frame clones and leaves some out. Among more than 30,000 clones listed, roughly three quarters were seen once. The starting material was CD4+ or CD8+ T cells sorted from blood, obtained in a trial of the OX40 agonist ivuxolimab. The receptor set was obtained from an adult with an advanced solid tumor such as melanoma, head and neck, liver or kidney cancer. CDR3s include the opening cysteine and the closing phenylalanine or tryptophan. A D gene is named only where the DNA matches it firmly. The size entry is marked missing in some rows and otherwise reads once, few, many or a size class.

length: 14; J: TRBJ1-1; D: .; V: TRBV13; size: .; CDR3: CASSLGQQNTEAFF; DNA: TGTGCCAGCAGCTTGGGACAACAGAACACTGAAGCTTTCTTT
length: 16; J: TRBJ1-5; D: TRBD1; V: TRBV27; size: .; CDR3: CASSPGTGWDNQPQHF; DNA: TGTGCCAGCAGTCCTGGGACAGGGTGGGACAATCAGCCCCAGCATTTT
length: 12; J: TRBJ2-2; D: .; V: TRBV11-2; size: .; CDR3: CASSYNTGELFF; DNA: TGTGCCAGCAGCTATAACACCGGGGAGCTGTTTTTT
length: 16; J: TRBJ1-2; D: .; V: TRBV5-4; size: .; CDR3: CASSLFPLNRPYGYTF; DNA: TGTGCCAGCAGCTTGTTTCCCCTAAACCGTCCCTATGGCTACACCTTC
length: 14; J: TRBJ2-7; D: .; V: TRBV18; size: few; CDR3: CASSSNQAGKEEYF; DNA: TGTGCCAGCTCATCCAACCAGGCAGGGAAGGAAGAGTACTTC
length: 11; J: TRBJ1-2; D: .; V: TRBV5-1; size: .; CDR3: CASSLDSGYTF; DNA: TGCGCCAGCAGCTTGGACAGTGGCTACACCTTC
length: 15; J: TRBJ2-1; D: TRBD1; V: TRBV7-2; size: .; CDR3: CASSFDRGPYNEQFF; DNA: TGTGCCAGCAGCTTCGACAGGGGCCCCTACAATGAGCAGTTCTTC
length: 16; J: TRBJ1-2; D: .; V: TRBV28; size: .; CDR3: CASRIGRNRANYGYTF; DNA: TGTGCCAGCAGAATAGGCCGGAACAGGGCTAACTATGGCTACACCTTC
length: 14; J: TRBJ1-4; D: .; V: TRBV9; size: .; CDR3: CASSVAGTNEKLFF; DNA: TGTGCCAGCAGCGTAGCAGGGACTAATGAAAAACTGTTTTTT
length: 16; J: TRBJ2-1; D: TRBD1; V: TRBV29-1; size: .; CDR3: CSIDGTDESSYNEQFF; DNA: TGCAGCATTGACGGGACAGATGAGAGCTCCTACAATGAGCAGTTCTTC
length: 18; J: TRBJ2-5; D: TRBD1; V: TRBV25-1; size: .; CDR3: CASSEALSTGGSQETQYF; DNA: TGTGCCAGCAGTGAGGCCTTATCGACAGGGGGCAGCCAAGAGACCCAGTACTTC
length: 15; J: TRBJ1-2; D: .; V: TRBV6-5; size: .; CDR3: CASSQTQSLRHGYTF; DNA: TGTGCCAGCAGTCAAACCCAGTCCCTCCGGCATGGCTACACCTTC
length: 15; J: TRBJ2-3; D: TRBD2; V: TRBV5-4; size: .; CDR3: CASSYGAGNTDTQYF; DNA: TGTGCCAGCAGCTACGGAGCGGGGAACACAGATACGCAGTATTTT
length: 16; J: TRBJ2-7; D: TRBD1; V: TRBV27; size: .; CDR3: CASSLGIGQAGDEQYF; DNA: TGTGCCAGCAGTTTAGGAATCGGACAGGCTGGAGACGAGCAGTACTTC
length: 16; J: TRBJ2-7; D: TRBD1; V: TRBV7-9; size: .; CDR3: CASSLARGQGRYEQYF; DNA: TGTGCCAGCAGCTTAGCGCGGGGACAGGGTCGGTACGAGCAGTACTTC
length: 15; J: TRBJ1-1; D: TRBD1; V: TRBV5-1; size: .; CDR3: CASSTGQRQNTEAFF; DNA: TGCGCCAGCAGCACGGGACAGAGGCAGAACACTGAAGCTTTCTTT
length: 14; J: TRBJ1-1; D: .; V: TRBV7-9; size: .; CDR3: CASSLDREGTEAFF; DNA: TGTGCCAGCAGCTTAGACAGGGAGGGCACTGAAGCTTTCTTT